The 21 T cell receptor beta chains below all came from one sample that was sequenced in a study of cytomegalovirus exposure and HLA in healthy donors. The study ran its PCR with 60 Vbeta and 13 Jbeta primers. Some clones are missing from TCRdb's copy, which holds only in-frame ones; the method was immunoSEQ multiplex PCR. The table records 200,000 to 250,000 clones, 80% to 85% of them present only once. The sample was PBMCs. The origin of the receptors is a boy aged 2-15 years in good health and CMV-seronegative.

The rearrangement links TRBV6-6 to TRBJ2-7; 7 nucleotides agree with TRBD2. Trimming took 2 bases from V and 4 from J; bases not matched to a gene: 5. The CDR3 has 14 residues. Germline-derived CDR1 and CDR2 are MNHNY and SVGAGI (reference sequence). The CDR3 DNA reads TGTGCCAGCAGTTACGGAACTAGCGATTACGAGCAGTACTTC. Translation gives CASSYGTSDYEQYF.

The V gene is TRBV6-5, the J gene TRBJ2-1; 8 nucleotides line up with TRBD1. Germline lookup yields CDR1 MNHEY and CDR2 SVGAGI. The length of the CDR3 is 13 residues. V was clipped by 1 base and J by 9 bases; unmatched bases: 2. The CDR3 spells CASSYFDRGEQFF. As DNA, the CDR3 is TGTGCCAGCAGTTACTTTGACAGGGGTGAGCAGTTCTTC.

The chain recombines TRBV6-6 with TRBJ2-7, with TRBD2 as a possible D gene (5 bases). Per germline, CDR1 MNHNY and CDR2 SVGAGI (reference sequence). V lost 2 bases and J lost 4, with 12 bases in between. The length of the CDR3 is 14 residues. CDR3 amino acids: CASSYVPPGYEQYF. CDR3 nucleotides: TGTGCCAGCAGTTACGTCCCTCCGGGGTACGAGCAGTACTTC.

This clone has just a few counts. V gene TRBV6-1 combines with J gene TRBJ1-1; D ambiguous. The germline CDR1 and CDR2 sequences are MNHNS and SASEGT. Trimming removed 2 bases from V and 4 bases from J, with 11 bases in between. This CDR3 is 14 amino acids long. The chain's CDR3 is CASSENGGFTEAFF. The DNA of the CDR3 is TGTGCCAGCAGTGAAAACGGAGGGTTCACTGAAGCTTTCTTT.

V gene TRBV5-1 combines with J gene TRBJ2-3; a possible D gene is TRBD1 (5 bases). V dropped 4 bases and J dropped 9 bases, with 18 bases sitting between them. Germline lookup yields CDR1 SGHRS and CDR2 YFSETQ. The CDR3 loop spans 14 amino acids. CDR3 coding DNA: TGCGCCAGCAGCCCTGTAACAGGCTCAAAGACGCAGTATTTT. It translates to CASSPVTGSKTQYF.

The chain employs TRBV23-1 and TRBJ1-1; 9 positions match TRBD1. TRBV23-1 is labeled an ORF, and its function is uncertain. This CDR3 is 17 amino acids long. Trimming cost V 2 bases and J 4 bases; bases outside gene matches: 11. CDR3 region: CASSQPRDRVGITEAFF. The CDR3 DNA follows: TGCGCCAGCAGTCAACCCCGGGACAGGGTCGGTATCACTGAAGCTTTCTTT.

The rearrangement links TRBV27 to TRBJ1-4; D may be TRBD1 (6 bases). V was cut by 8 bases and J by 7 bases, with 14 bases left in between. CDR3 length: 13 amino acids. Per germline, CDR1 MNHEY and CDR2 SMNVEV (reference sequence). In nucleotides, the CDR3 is TGTGCCAGCTCCGGGGGGGGGCTTGAAAAACTGTTTTTT. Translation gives CASSGGGLEKLFF.

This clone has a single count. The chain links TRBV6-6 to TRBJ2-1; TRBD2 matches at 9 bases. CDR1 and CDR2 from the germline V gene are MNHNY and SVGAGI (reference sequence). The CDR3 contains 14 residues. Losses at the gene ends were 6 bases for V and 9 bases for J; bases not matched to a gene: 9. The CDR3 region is CASSQASGGSEQFF. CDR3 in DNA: TGTGCCAGCAGCCAGGCCAGCGGGGGGAGTGAGCAGTTCTTC.

CDR3: CASSPGTVDYNEQFF. CDR3 nucleotide sequence: TGTGCCAGCAGCCCCGGGACAGTAGACTACAATGAGCAGTTCTTC. The gene calls are TRBV11-1 and TRBJ2-1, with 7 nucleotides matching TRBD1. After removal of 5 bases from V and 3 bases from J, the junction contained 7 bases not matched to a gene. CDR1 and CDR2 (germline): SGHAT, FQDESV (reference sequence). CDR3 length equals 15 residues.

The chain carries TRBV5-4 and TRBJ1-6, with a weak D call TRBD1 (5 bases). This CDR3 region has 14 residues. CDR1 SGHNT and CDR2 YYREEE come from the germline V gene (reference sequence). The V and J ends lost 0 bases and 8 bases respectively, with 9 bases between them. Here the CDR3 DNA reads TGTGCCAGCAGCTTGGAGGGGATGGATTCACCCCTCCACTTT. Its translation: CASSLEGMDSPLHF.

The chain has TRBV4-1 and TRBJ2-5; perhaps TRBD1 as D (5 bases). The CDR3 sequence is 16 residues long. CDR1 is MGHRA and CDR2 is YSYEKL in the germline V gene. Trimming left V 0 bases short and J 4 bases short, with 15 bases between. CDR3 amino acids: CASSQDGQGVGETQYF. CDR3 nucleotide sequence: TGCGCCAGCAGCCAAGATGGTCAGGGTGTAGGAGAGACCCAGTACTTC.

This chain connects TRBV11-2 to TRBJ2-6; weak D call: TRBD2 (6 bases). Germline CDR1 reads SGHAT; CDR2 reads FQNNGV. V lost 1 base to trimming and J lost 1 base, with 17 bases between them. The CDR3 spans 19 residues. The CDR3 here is CASSLVRGGMPSGANVLTF. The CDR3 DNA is TGTGCCAGCAGCTTAGTGAGGGGAGGCATGCCTTCTGGGGCCAACGTCCTGACTTTC.

CDR3 sequence: CASSIFDGPEGYTF. Written as DNA, the CDR3 is TGTGCCAGTAGTATTTTCGACGGTCCGGAGGGCTACACCTTC. The chain joins TRBV19 to TRBJ1-2; the D is unclear. CDR1 LNHDA and CDR2 SQIVND come from the germline V gene (reference sequence). The CDR3 loop spans 14 amino acids. V lost 3 bases, J lost 8 bases, and 16 bases lay in between.

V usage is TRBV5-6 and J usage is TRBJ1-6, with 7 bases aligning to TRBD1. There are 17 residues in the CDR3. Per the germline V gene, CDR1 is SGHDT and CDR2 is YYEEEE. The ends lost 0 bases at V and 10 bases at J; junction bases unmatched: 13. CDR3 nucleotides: TGTGCCAGCAGCTTGGAAGGGGCTTACAGGGGAAGGTCACCCCTCCACTTT. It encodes CASSLEGAYRGRSPLHF.

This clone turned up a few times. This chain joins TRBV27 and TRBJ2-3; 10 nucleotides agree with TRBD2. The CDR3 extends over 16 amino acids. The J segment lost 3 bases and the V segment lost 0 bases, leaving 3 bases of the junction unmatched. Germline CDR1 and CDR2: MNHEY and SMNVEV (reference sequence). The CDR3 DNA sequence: TGTGCCAGCAGTTTATCTTTGGGACTAGCGACAGATACGCAGTATTTT. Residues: CASSLSLGLATDTQYF.

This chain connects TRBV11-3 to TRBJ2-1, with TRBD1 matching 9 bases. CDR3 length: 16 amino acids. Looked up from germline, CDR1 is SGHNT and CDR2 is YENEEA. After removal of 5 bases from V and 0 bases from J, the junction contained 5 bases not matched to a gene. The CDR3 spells CASSTGGSNSYNEQFF. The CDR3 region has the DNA TGTGCCAGCAGCACAGGGGGCTCGAACTCCTACAATGAGCAGTTCTTC.

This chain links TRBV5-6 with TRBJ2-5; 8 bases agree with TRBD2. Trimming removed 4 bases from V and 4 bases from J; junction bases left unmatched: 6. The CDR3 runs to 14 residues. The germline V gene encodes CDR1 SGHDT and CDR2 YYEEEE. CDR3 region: CASSPSGLGETQYF. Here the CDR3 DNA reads TGTGCCAGCAGCCCTTCGGGACTAGGAGAGACCCAGTACTTC.

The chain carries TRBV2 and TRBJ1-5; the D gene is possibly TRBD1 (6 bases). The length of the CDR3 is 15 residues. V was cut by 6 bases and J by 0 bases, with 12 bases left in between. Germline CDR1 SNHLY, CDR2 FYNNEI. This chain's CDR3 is CASSGQRHSNQPQHF. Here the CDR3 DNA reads TGTGCCAGCAGCGGACAGAGACATAGCAATCAGCCCCAGCATTTT. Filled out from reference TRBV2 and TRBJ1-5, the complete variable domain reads EPEVTQTPSHQVTQMGQEVILRCVPISNHLYFYWYRQILGQKVEFLVSFYNNEISEKSEIFDDQFSVERPDGSNFTLKIRSTKLEDSAMYFCASSGQRHSNQPQHFGDGTRLSIL.

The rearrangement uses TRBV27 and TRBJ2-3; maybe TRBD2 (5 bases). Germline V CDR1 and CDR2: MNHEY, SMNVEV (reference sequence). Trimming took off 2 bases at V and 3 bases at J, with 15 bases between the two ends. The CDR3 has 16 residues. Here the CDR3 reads CASSLVRVMGTDTQYF. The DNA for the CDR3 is TGTGCCAGCAGTTTAGTGCGGGTTATGGGGACAGATACGCAGTATTTT.

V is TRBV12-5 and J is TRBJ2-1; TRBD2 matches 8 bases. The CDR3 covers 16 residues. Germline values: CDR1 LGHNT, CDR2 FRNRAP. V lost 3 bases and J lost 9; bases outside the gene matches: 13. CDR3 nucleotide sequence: TGTGCTAGTGGTTTATCACGGGAGGGCCCGATTTTTGAGCAGTTCTTC. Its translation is CASGLSREGPIFEQFF.

For the CDR3, the DNA is TGTGCCAGCAGCTTAGGTACCCGGGGGGCGGGATCCTACGAGCAGTACTTC. Protein: CASSLGTRGAGSYEQYF. The V gene is TRBV11-2, the J gene TRBJ2-7; D is perhaps TRBD2 (7 bases). The CDR3 has 17 amino acids. Looked up from germline, CDR1 is SGHAT and CDR2 is FQNNGV. Trimming shortened V by 1 base and J by 1 base, and 17 bases separated the two germline ends.